This T cell receptor (beta chain) was profiled in a study of T cell changes during pregnancy in multiple sclerosis. TCRdb's copy holds only in-frame clones and misses some; the assay was immunoSEQ multiplex PCR. The sample lists roughly 40,000 clones; about 90% were seen once. V gave up 4 bases and J gave up 3 bases; unmatched junction bases: 3. Germline CDR1 SGHTA, CDR2 FQGNSA. This CDR3 has 16 residues. V gene TRBV7-2 combines with J gene TRBJ2-3; 14 nucleotides match TRBD2. Sample: CD4+ T cells from peripheral blood mononuclear cells, taken before pregnancy. The sequence came from a female donor with multiple sclerosis, enrolled in a pregnancy study. CDR3 DNA: TGTGCCAGCAGCTCCCGGACTAGCGGGAGGACAGATACGCAGTATTTT. Translating it yields CASSSRTSGRTDTQYF.